Listed below are T cell receptor beta chains from one sample, sequenced in a study of blood T cell repertoires in COVID-19. Method: immunoSEQ multiplex PCR; TCRdb's copy keeps in-frame clones and lacks some. The sample includes over 150,000 clones, roughly 86% of them seen just once. The sequencing input was peripheral blood. All receptors come from a man aged 55 to 70 with COVID-19, enrolled during active disease. Each CDR3 is given with its conserved first and last residue. The D gene is left open where the match is weak. Part of the rows lack a size; the others show once, few, many or a class for expanded clones.

clone_size	d_call	v_call	j_call	cdr3_nt	cdr3_aa
.	.	TRBV2	TRBJ1-2	TGTGCCAGCAGTGATTCAGGGTATGGCTACACCTTC	CASSDSGYGYTF
.	.	TRBV28	TRBJ1-2	TGTGCCAGCATGACTCGGGGTCAGAACTATGGCTACACCTTC	CASMTRGQNYGYTF
.	.	TRBV12-3/TRBV12-4	TRBJ2-5	TGTGCCAGCAGGAATGACCCGCCGGGGACCCAGTACTTC	CASRNDPPGTQYF
.	TRBD1	TRBV9	TRBJ1-3	TGTGCCAGCAGCATGACAGGGGTTGGAAACACCATATATTTT	CASSMTGVGNTIYF
.	.	TRBV11-2	TRBJ2-1	TGTGCCAGCAGCTTAGGAGGTGTACTCTACAATGAGCAGTTCTTC	CASSLGGVLYNEQFF
.	TRBD1	TRBV11-2	TRBJ2-2	TGTGCCAGCAGCTTATCGTACGGGACAGGGGGTACCGGGGAGCTGTTTTTT	CASSLSYGTGGTGELFF
.	.	TRBV11-2	TRBJ2-5	TGTGCCAGCAGCTTGGCAGGCGGGACGATGCTGGAGACCCAGTACTTC	CASSLAGGTMLETQYF
.	.	TRBV19	TRBJ1-2	TGTGCCAGTAGGGGCAGAGCTAACTATGGCTACACCTTC	CASRGRANYGYTF
.	TRBD1	TRBV29-1	TRBJ2-5	TGCAGCGTTGGTCAGGGGGTCCGGGAGACCCAGTACTTC	CSVGQGVRETQYF
.	.	TRBV4-1	TRBJ1-1	TGCGCCAGCAGCCAAGATCGCAGGTTGAACACTGAAGCTTTCTTT	CASSQDRRLNTEAFF
.	.	TRBV5-4	TRBJ2-3	TGTGCCAGCAGCTTAGTTCTAGGAGGGACGGATACGCAGTATTTT	CASSLVLGGTDTQYF
.	TRBD1	TRBV6-2/TRBV6-3	TRBJ1-4	TGTGCCAGCAGCCCTATCATTCACAGGGGCAACAAGGAAAAACTGTTTTTT	CASSPIIHRGNKEKLFF
.	TRBD2	TRBV24-1	TRBJ2-3	TGTGCCACCAGTGATCCGACAGCGGGGTCCACAGATACGCAGTATTTT	CATSDPTAGSTDTQYF
.	TRBD2	TRBV7-8	TRBJ2-2	TGTGCCAGCAGCTTAGTCGGCGGGGGATCGGTCACCGGGGAGCTGTTTTTT	CASSLVGGGSVTGELFF
.	TRBD1	TRBV19	TRBJ1-1	TGTGCCAGTAGGTCATTACAGGGGGGCACTGAAGCTTTCTTT	CASRSLQGGTEAFF
.	TRBD2	TRBV7-9	TRBJ2-5	TGTGCCAGCAGCCTTTCGCTAGCGGGGCAAGAGACCCAGTACTTC	CASSLSLAGQETQYF
.	.	TRBV4-1	TRBJ2-1	TGCGCCAGCAGCCAAGATGAGATAAGCTCCTACAATGAGCAGTTCTTC	CASSQDEISSYNEQFF
.	TRBD1	TRBV2	TRBJ2-7	TGTGCCACAAGCACCGGGACAGGGGTCTACGAGCAGTACTTC	CATSTGTGVYEQYF
.	.	TRBV5-6	TRBJ2-7	TGTGCCAGCAGGATGGCTCCTTCCGGGACTCCCTACGAGCAGTACTTC	CASRMAPSGTPYEQYF
.	.	TRBV6-6	TRBJ1-1	TGTGCCAGCAGCCTAAATAGGGGGACAACAAGGGAAGCTTTCTTT	CASSLNRGTTREAFF
.	TRBD1	TRBV18	TRBJ1-1	TGTGCCAGCTCATCACAGGGGGCGGAGACTGAAGCTTTCTTT	CASSSQGAETEAFF
.	TRBD1	TRBV5-5	TRBJ2-3	TGTGCCAGCAGCTTCCGGGACAGCCTTAGCACAGATACGCAGTATTTT	CASSFRDSLSTDTQYF
.	TRBD1	TRBV5-1	TRBJ1-2	TGCGCCAGCAGCCCGGGACAGGGATATGGCTACACCTTC	CASSPGQGYGYTF
.	TRBD1	TRBV5-5	TRBJ1-3	TGTGCCAGCAGCTTTTTATGGACAGGACTCTCTGGAAACACCATATATTTT	CASSFLWTGLSGNTIYF
.	TRBD2	TRBV3-1/TRBV3-2	TRBJ2-2	TGTGCCAGCAGCCAAGTTTTTGGCGGGGGGGCGAGCACCGGGGAGCTGTTTTTT	CASSQVFGGGASTGELFF
.	.	TRBV28	TRBJ1-2	TGTGCCAGCACCGTGAAGGGGATAGAGGGCTACACCTTC	CASTVKGIEGYTF
.	TRBD2	TRBV29-1	TRBJ2-3	TGCAGCGTTGTAATTAGCGGGAGAAGCACAGATACGCAGTATTTT	CSVVISGRSTDTQYF
.	TRBD1	TRBV19	TRBJ1-1	TGTGCCAGTAGTAAACAGGGGCTTGGGTCTGAAGCTTTCTTT	CASSKQGLGSEAFF
.	.	TRBV9	TRBJ2-3	TGTGCCAGCAGCACTGGACAACCGGGGGACGATACGCAGTATTTT	CASSTGQPGDDTQYF
.	.	TRBV5-1	TRBJ2-7	TGCGCCAGCAGCTTTTTAACAGGACGCTACGAGCAGTACTTC	CASSFLTGRYEQYF
.	.	TRBV18	TRBJ2-7	TGTGCCAGCTCACCGGACAGAGACTACGAGCAGTACTTC	CASSPDRDYEQYF
.	TRBD1	TRBV5-1	TRBJ1-4	TGCGCCAGCAGCTTGGCGGGACAGACTAATGAAAAACTGTTTTTT	CASSLAGQTNEKLFF
few	.	TRBV30	TRBJ1-1	TGTGCCTGGAGGAGGGTTTCGGCCTCGAACACTGAAGCTTTCTTT	CAWRRVSASNTEAFF
once	TRBD2	TRBV27	TRBJ2-7	TGTGCCAGCTTCCCTTCCCGGGGGGGGGACACCTACGAGCAGTACTTC	CASFPSRGGDTYEQYF